This T cell receptor beta chain is drawn from a study of blood T cell repertoires in COVID-19. Background on the study: Sources were T cells, B-cell-depleted T cells, or PBMCs; the material itself was cDNA or gDNA.

This clone showed up just a few times. While infection was still active, Seattle patients were enrolled and then followed longitudinally. Method: immunoSEQ multiplex PCR; TCRdb's copy keeps in-frame clones and lacks some. In the table there are 150,000 to 200,000 clones, roughly 82% of which are singletons. V dropped 1 base and J dropped 8 bases, with 11 bases sitting between them. CDR1 and CDR2 (germline): LGHDT, YNNKEL (reference sequence). This CDR3 comprises 13 residues. The chain links TRBV3-1 (or the pseudogene TRBV3-2) to TRBJ1-2; the D gene is possibly TRBD1 (6 bases). The sample was peripheral blood. The receptor was derived from a woman aged 60 to 75 with COVID-19, enrolled during active disease. Here the CDR3 DNA reads TGTGCCAGCAGCCAAGGCGGCAGGGGAGGCTACACCTTC. Translating it yields CASSQGGRGGYTF.